This T cell receptor beta chain is from a study of cytomegalovirus exposure and HLA in healthy donors. Study summary: Out of 398 genotyped donors, roughly 80% belonged to the Caucasian-associated ancestry cluster.

For this clone: What it recognizes is unknown.

Use of 60 Vbeta and 13 Jbeta primers characterized the PCR. Per the study methods: In a later analysis, the count reached some 75 million unique TCR beta chains, with roughly 9.9 million shared. The assay was immunoSEQ multiplex PCR, and TCRdb's table has in-frame clones only and misses some. The DNA was the basis for D and trimming; V, J and clone size are from that table. The data show around 160,000 clones, 77% seen once. The J segment lost 1 base and the V segment lost 1 base, leaving 0 bases of the junction unmatched. The CDR3 sequence is 15 residues long. CDR1 and CDR2 from the germline V gene are SNHLY and FYNNEI. General study findings and limits: TCR beta chain V- and J-gene trimming was linked, in a later analysis, to a missense variant in DCLRE1C. Certain sequence variants were highly shared and formed a cluster, and this cluster was likely a sequencing artifact.

This clonotype originated in a woman aged 40 to 50 in good health and CMV-seropositive. The sequenced sample consisted of PBMCs. The V gene is TRBV2, the J gene TRBJ2-7; TRBD1 matches at 11 bases. CDR3 protein: CASSEGDRGSYEQYF. In DNA, the CDR3 is TGTGCCAGCAGTGAAGGGGACAGGGGGTCCTACGAGCAGTACTTC.